The table lists the clone carrying this T cell receptor beta chain with many counts. Germline CDR1 is ENHRY and CDR2 is SYGVKD. The CDR3 runs to 12 residues. Deletions cut 4 bases from V and 5 bases from J, with 8 bases between. Based on clinical symptoms, serum thyroxine and TRAb, thyroid ultrasound and orbital computed tomography, diagnoses were reached. TCR beta CDR3 sequences were amplified from RNA transcripts. The primer set for the first-round RT-PCR of the TCR CDR3 was HTBI. TCRdb independently ran MiXCR on the multiplex PCR reads; one entry per CDR3 protein. The table shows approximately 640,000 distinct CDR3 sequences, with nearly 45% occurring only once. This sample is part of a study of T cells in Graves' hyperthyroidism and ophthalmopathy.

The rearrangement joins TRBV10-3 to TRBJ1-2; the D is unclear. This receptor was taken from an adult man with Graves' disease, either hyperthyroidism or ophthalmopathy (not recorded which). The sample taken for sequencing was peripheral blood or thyroid tissue (not recorded which). CDR3 amino acids: CAISGATYGYTF. The CDR3 DNA reads as TGTGCCATCAGTGGAGCCACGTATGGCTACACCTTC.